This T cell receptor (beta chain) derives from a study of T cells in Graves' hyperthyroidism and ophthalmopathy. The source material, RNA transcripts, was used to amplify TCR beta CDR3 regions. An initial round of RT-PCR targeting the TCR CDR3 relied on the HTBI primer set. TCRdb reprocessed the multiplex PCR reads with MiXCR, giving one entry per CDR3 protein. The data hold over 150,000 distinct CDR3 sequences, with about a sixth observed a single time. Regarding the study as a whole: Blood held most thyroid clonotypes expanded above 0.001 frequency. From stable hyperthyroidism, ophthalmopathy was separated by a 13 V-J model. The model foresaw ophthalmopathy a median roughly 6 months prior to onset.

Germline V gives CDR1 SGHTA, CDR2 FQGTGA. V was cut by 4 bases and J by 3 bases, with 14 bases left in between. The CDR3 totals 15 residues. Regarding this clonotype: Its antigen is as yet unknown.

The TCR sequence derives from a woman between 45 and 65 years old with Graves' hyperthyroidism. Sequencing was performed on blood. J is TRBJ2-3 and V is TRBV7-3; the D is unclear. CDR3 DNA: TGTGCCAGCAGCTCCCCTAAAGGTGGAACAGATACGCAGTATTTT. Translation: CASSSPKGGTDTQYF.